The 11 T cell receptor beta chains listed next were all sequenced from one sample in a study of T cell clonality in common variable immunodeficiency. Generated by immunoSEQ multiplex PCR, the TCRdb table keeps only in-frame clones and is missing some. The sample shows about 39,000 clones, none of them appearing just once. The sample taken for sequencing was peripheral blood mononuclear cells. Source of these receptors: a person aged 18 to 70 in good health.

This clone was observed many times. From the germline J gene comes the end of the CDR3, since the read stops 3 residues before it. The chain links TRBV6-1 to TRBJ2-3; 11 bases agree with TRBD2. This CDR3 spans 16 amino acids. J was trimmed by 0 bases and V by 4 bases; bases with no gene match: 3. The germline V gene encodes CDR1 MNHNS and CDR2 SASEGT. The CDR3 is CASSASGRTSTDTQYF. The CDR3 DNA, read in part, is TGTGCCAGCAGTGCTAGCGGGAGGACTAGCACAGATACG.

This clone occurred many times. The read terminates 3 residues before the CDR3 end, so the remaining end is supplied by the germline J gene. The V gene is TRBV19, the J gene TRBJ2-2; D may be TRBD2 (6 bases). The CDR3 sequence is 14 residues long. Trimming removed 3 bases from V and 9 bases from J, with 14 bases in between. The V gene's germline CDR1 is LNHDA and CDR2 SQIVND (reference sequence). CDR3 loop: CASSMGGGLRELFF. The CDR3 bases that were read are TGTGCCAGTAGTATGGGGGGAGGCCTTAGGGAG.

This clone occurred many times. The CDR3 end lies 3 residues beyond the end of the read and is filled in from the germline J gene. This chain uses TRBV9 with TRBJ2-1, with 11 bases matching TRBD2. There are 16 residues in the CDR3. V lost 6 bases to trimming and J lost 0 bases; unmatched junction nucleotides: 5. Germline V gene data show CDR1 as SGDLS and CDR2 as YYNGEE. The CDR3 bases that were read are TGTGCCAGCACCGGACTAGCGGGTAGCTCCTACAATGAG. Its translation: CASTGLAGSSYNE. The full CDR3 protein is CASTGLAGSSYNEQFF.

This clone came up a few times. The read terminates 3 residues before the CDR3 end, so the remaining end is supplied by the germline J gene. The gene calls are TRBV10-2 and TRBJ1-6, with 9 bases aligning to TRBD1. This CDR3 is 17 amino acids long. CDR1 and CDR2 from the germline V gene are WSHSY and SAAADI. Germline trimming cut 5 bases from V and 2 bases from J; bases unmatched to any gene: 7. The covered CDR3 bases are TGCGCCAGCAGTAAACCGGGACAGGGCGCCTATAATTCACCC. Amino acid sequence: CASSKPGQGAYNSP. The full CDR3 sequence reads CASSKPGQGAYNSPLHF.

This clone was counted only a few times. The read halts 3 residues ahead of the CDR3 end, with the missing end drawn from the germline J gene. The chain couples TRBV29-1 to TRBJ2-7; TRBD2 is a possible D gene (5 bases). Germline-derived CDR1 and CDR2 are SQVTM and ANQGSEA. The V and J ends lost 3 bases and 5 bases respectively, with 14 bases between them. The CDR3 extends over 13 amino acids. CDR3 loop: CSVDTRRPNEQYF. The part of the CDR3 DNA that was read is TGCAGCGTTGATACCAGGAGGCCGAACGAG.

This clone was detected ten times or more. Here the CDR3 reads CASSPGTSAFDEQFF. The sequenced CDR3 bases are TGTGCCAGCTCACCCGGGACTAGCGCTTTCGATGAG. The chain employs TRBV18 and TRBJ2-1, with 10 bases that match TRBD2. The read finishes 3 residues shy of the CDR3 end, and the germline J gene is used to complete it. The CDR3 sequence is 15 residues long. Germline V gives CDR1 KGHSH, CDR2 LQKENI. Germline trimming cut 3 bases from V and 8 bases from J; bases unmatched to any gene: 7.

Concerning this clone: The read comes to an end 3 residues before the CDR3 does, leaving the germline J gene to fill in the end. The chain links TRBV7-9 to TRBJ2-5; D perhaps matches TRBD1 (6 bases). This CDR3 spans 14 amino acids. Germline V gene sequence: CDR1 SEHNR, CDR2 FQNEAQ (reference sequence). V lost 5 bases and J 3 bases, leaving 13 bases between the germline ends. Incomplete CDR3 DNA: TGTGCCAGCAGCCCCAGGGGAGCGGAAGAGACC. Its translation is CASSPRGAEET. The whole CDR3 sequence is CASSPRGAEETQYF.

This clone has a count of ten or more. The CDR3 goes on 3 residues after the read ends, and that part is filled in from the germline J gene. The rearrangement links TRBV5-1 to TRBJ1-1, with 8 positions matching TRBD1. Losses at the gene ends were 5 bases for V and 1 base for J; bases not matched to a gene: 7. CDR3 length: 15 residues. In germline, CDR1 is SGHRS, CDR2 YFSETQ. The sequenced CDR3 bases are TGCGCCAGCAGGCAGCTGACAGGGGAGAACACTGAA. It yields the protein CASRQLTGENTE. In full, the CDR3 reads CASRQLTGENTEAFF.

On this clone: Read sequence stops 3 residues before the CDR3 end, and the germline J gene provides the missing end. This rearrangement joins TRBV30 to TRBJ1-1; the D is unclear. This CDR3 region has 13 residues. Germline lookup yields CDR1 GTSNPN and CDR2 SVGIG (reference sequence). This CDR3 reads CAWSLAGGETAFF. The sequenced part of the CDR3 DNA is TGTGCCTGGAGTTTAGCGGGAGGAGAGACC.

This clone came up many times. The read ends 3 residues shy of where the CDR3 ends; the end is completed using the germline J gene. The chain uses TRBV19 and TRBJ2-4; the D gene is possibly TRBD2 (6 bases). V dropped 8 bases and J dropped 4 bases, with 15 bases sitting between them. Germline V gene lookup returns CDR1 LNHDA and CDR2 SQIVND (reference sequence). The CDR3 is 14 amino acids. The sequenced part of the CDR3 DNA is TGTGCCAGTTCTAGGTTAGCGGCTAAAAACATT. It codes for CASSRLAAKNI. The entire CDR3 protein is CASSRLAAKNIQYF.

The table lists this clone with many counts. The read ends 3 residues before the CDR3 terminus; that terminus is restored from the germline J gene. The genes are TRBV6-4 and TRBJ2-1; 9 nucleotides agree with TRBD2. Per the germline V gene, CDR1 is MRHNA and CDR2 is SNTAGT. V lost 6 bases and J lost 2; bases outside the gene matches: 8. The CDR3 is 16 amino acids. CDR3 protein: CASRGEAGGTYNEQFF. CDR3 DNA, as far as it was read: TGTGCCAGCAGAGGGGAAGCGGGAGGAACCTACAATGAG.